Following are 25 T cell receptor beta chains from one sample sequenced in a study of siplizumab effects on memory and regulatory T cells. Some clones are missing from TCRdb's copy, which holds only in-frame ones; the method was immunoSEQ multiplex PCR. Of 100,000 to 110,000 clones detected, 94% appear once; the ten largest clones hold over 1%. Specimen: non-Treg CD4+ T cells sorted from blood. These receptors came from a human donor in good health.

This clone was seen a single time. The V gene is TRBV6-4, the J gene TRBJ1-6; possibly TRBD1 for D (6 bases). In germline, CDR1 is MRHNA, CDR2 SNTAGT. The CDR3 is made up of 14 amino acids. V lost 4 bases and J 6 bases, leaving 10 bases between the germline ends. This chain's CDR3 is CASSVRGFNSPLHF. The CDR3 DNA is TGTGCCAGCAGTGTCAGGGGTTTTAATTCACCCCTCCACTTT.

The chain uses TRBV6-5 and TRBJ2-7; 10 nucleotides line up with TRBD1. J lost 4 bases, V lost 2 bases, and 2 bases had no gene match. CDR1 and CDR2 (germline): MNHEY, SVGAGI. CDR3 size: 14 residues. In nucleotides, the CDR3 is TGTGCCAGCAGTTACGGGACAGGGGATTACGAGCAGTACTTC. Its protein product is CASSYGTGDYEQYF.

This sequence joins TRBV15 and TRBJ2-3; D is unclear. The CDR3 spans 15 residues. The germline V gene has CDR1 LNHNV and CDR2 YYDKDF (reference sequence). V dropped 1 base and J dropped 4 bases, with 12 bases sitting between them. The CDR3 nucleotides are TGTGCCACCAGCAGAGGTGGCAGGAACCCAGATACGCAGTATTTT. Translation: CATSRGGRNPDTQYF.

The rearrangement links TRBV6-6 to TRBJ1-2; D may be TRBD1 (5 bases). The CDR3 is 11 amino acids. Trimming left V 8 bases short and J 14 bases short, with 18 bases between. Germline V lookup: CDR1 MNHNY, CDR2 SVGAGI (reference sequence). CDR3 sequence (DNA): TGTGCCAGCTTACTGGGGGGAGCAAAGACCTTC. The encoded protein is CASLLGGAKTF.

This chain connects TRBV19 to TRBJ1-4; D remains ambiguous. The CDR3 extends over 15 amino acids. Germline lookup yields CDR1 LNHDA and CDR2 SQIVND (reference sequence). The V end lost 3 bases, the J end lost 4 bases, and 12 bases lay between the germline ends. The CDR3 coding sequence is TGTGCCAGTAGTATTACCACGAGAAGTAATGAAAAACTGTTTTTT. Residues: CASSITTRSNEKLFF.

The V and J genes are TRBV5-4 and TRBJ2-3; tentative D call: TRBD1 (5 bases). The CDR3 contains 15 residues. Trimming removed 5 bases at V and 0 bases at J, with 13 bases between. CDR1 and CDR2 from the germline V gene are SGHNT and YYREEE (reference sequence). The CDR3 DNA is TGTGCCAGCAGTAAACAGGTCCCTAGCACAGATACGCAGTATTTT. Translating it yields CASSKQVPSTDTQYF.

V is TRBV28 and J is TRBJ2-1; TRBD2 matches 7 bases. J was trimmed by 9 bases and V by 7 bases; bases with no gene match: 9. Germline-derived CDR1 and CDR2 are MDHEN and SYDVKM. The CDR3 contains 13 residues. This chain's CDR3 is CASTQRAGPEQFF. The CDR3 DNA reads as TGTGCCAGCACTCAACGAGCGGGACCTGAGCAGTTCTTC.

This chain links TRBV19 with TRBJ2-1; D is unclear. CDR1 LNHDA and CDR2 SQIVND come from the germline V gene (reference sequence). The V gene lost 7 bases and the J gene lost 2 bases, with 9 bases spanning the gap. The CDR3 covers 13 residues. CDR3 in DNA: TGTGCCAGTATGAGAGGCACCTACAATGAGCAGTTCTTC. Its translation is CASMRGTYNEQFF.

The chain is built from TRBV5-1 and TRBJ2-5; 7 positions match TRBD1. The ends lost 2 bases at V and 2 bases at J; junction bases unmatched: 6. Germline-derived CDR1 and CDR2 are SGHRS and YFSETQ. The CDR3 contains 15 residues. The CDR3 DNA follows: TGCGCCAGCAGCTTAGGGGGACAGCAACAAGAGACCCAGTACTTC. It yields the protein CASSLGGQQQETQYF. Looking up the rest from reference TRBV5-1 and TRBJ2-5 gives the full variable domain: KAGVTQTPRYLIKTRGQQVTLSCSPISGHRSVSWYQQTPGQGLQFLFEYFSETQRNKGNFPGRFSGRQFSNSRSEMNVSTLELGDSALYLCASSLGGQQQETQYFGPGTRLLVL.

The chain couples TRBV7-2 to TRBJ2-2; the D is unclear. Germline CDR1 is SGHTA and CDR2 is FQGNSA. V was clipped by 1 base and J by 8 bases, with 11 bases between them. The CDR3 has 14 amino acids. The CDR3, as DNA: TGTGCCAGCAGCTTAGGCGTGGCGTATGGGGAGCTGTTTTTT. Amino acids: CASSLGVAYGELFF.

This clone was observed once. The V call is TRBV18, the J call TRBJ2-5; D is unclear. With 5 bases removed from V and 4 bases from J, the gap between germline ends came to 8 bases. The CDR3 consists of 12 residues. CDR1 and CDR2 (germline): KGHSH, LQKENI. CDR3 residues: CASSTTAETQYF. CDR3 DNA: TGTGCCAGCTCAACGACGGCAGAGACCCAGTACTTC.

The genes are TRBV21-1 and TRBJ2-1; the DNA was not compared with TRBD2, the D call given in the table. TRBV21-1 has pseudogene status. The CDR3 loop spans 17 amino acids. In nucleotides, the CDR3 is TGTGCCAGCAGCAAAGCCGAACTAGCGGGGGCCTACAATGAGCAGTTCTTC. This sequence encodes CASSKAELAGAYNEQFF.

This rearrangement joins TRBV19 to TRBJ1-1; TRBD1 matches at 8 bases. CDR3 length: 15 residues. CDR1 is LNHDA and CDR2 is SQIVND in the germline V gene (reference sequence). V shed 8 bases and J 4 bases; nucleotides not matched to a gene: 12. Written as DNA, the CDR3 is TGTGCCAGTTTGGCGCAGGGGGCGTCTTCCACTGAAGCTTTCTTT. Protein sequence: CASLAQGASSTEAFF.

The genes are TRBV11-2 and TRBJ2-2; 11 nucleotides match TRBD2. V lost 5 bases and J lost 4; bases outside the gene matches: 6. Germline V gene lookup returns CDR1 SGHAT and CDR2 FQNNGV. CDR3 length: 16 residues. The CDR3 DNA reads as TGTGCCAGCAGCCCACATAGCGGGAGGGCCACCGGGGAGCTGTTTTTT. This encodes CASSPHSGRATGELFF.

The rearrangement joins TRBV9 to TRBJ2-1; 10 bases match TRBD2. Trimming at V came to 0 bases and at J to 4 bases, leaving 16 bases not matched to a gene. The CDR3 contains 20 residues. Germline V gene data show CDR1 as SGDLS and CDR2 as YYNGEE. CDR3 amino acids: CASSVGGGERTSGRYNEQFF. The CDR3 DNA follows: TGTGCCAGCAGCGTAGGCGGGGGGGAACGGACTAGCGGTAGATACAATGAGCAGTTCTTC.

V is TRBV10-3 and J is TRBJ1-2, with 7 positions matching TRBD1. The germline V gene has CDR1 ENHRY and CDR2 SYGVKD. J was trimmed by 4 bases and V by 6 bases; bases with no gene match: 5. This CDR3 has 13 amino acids. CDR3 residues: CAIRTGDSYGYTF. CDR3 DNA: TGTGCCATCAGAACCGGGGACAGCTATGGCTACACCTTC.

This clone was seen once. This rearrangement joins TRBV19 to TRBJ2-2, with D tentatively TRBD2 (5 bases). V gave up 7 bases and J gave up 1 base, with 13 bases separating them. The CDR3 extends over 15 amino acids. Germline V gives CDR1 LNHDA, CDR2 SQIVND (reference sequence). The CDR3 protein is CASKTGVGNTGELFF. The CDR3, as DNA: TGTGCCAGTAAAACCGGGGTTGGGAACACCGGGGAGCTGTTTTTT.

Comments on this clone: This CDR3 is also generated by other DNA sequences in the sample. The chain recombines TRBV4-2 with TRBJ1-3; D is unclear. Deletions cut 1 base from V and 2 bases from J, with 21 bases between. Germline V gives CDR1 LGHNA, CDR2 YNFKEQ. The CDR3 runs to 19 residues. CDR3: CASSQGPSQSTKTGNTIYF. The CDR3 region has the DNA TGTGCCAGCAGCCAAGGGCCGTCCCAAAGCACCAAAACTGGAAACACCATATATTTT.

Here the CDR3 reads CASSYPTGVLDNEQFF. CDR3 in DNA: TGTGCCAGCAGCTACCCCACAGGGGTTTTGGACAATGAGCAGTTCTTC. This chain joins TRBV5-6 and TRBJ2-1; 7 nucleotides agree with TRBD1. This CDR3 has 16 amino acids. Germline CDR1 SGHDT, CDR2 YYEEEE. The V gene end was trimmed by 3 bases and the J gene end by 5 bases; junction bases not matched to a gene: 11.

The chain carries TRBV19 and TRBJ1-5, with D perhaps matching TRBD1 (5 bases). The CDR3 sequence is 13 residues long. The germline CDR1 and CDR2 sequences are LNHDA and SQIVND (reference sequence). Between the trimmed V and J ends, which lost 3 bases and 6 bases, there was a span of 9 bases. The CDR3 DNA sequence: TGTGCCAGTAGTATTCAGGGAGGTCAGCCCCAGCATTTT. Its protein is CASSIQGGQPQHF.

The gene calls are TRBV6-6 and TRBJ2-3; TRBD1 matches 9 bases. From germline, CDR1 is MNHNY and CDR2 SVGAGI (reference sequence). This CDR3 is 15 amino acids long. V shed 0 bases, J shed 4 bases, and the junction held 2 bases outside the gene matches. CDR3 residues: CASSYSGTGPDTQYF. CDR3 bases: TGTGCCAGCAGTTACTCCGGGACAGGGCCAGATACGCAGTATTTT.

About this clone itself: At one end, the junction sequence differs from germline, possibly due to a read error. V usage is TRBV28 and J usage is TRBJ1-1; 12 positions match TRBD1. The CDR3 consists of 13 residues. Germline V gives CDR1 MDHEN, CDR2 SYDVKM. The CDR3, as DNA: TGTGCCAGCAGTTTGGGGACAGGGGGCGCGGTTCTCTTT. It translates to CASSLGTGGAVLF.

CDR3: CASSRDDRAEQYF. The CDR3 coding sequence is TGTGCCAGCTCACGCGATGACAGGGCCGAGCAGTACTTC. The chain recombines TRBV18 with TRBJ2-7; 7 bases match TRBD1. Trimming cost V 4 bases and J 6 bases; bases outside gene matches: 6. The CDR3 runs to 13 residues. Germline values: CDR1 KGHSH, CDR2 LQKENI.

The chain employs TRBV10-3 and TRBJ2-1; 8 bases are a match to TRBD2. The CDR3 is made up of 16 amino acids. The germline V gene has CDR1 ENHRY and CDR2 SYGVKD. The ends lost 3 bases at V and 2 bases at J; junction bases unmatched: 6. Here the CDR3 DNA reads TGTGCCATCAGTGAAAAAACTAGCGGAACCTACAATGAGCAGTTCTTC. Its protein is CAISEKTSGTYNEQFF.

V is TRBV11-1 and J is TRBJ2-5; TRBD2 agrees at 7 bases. Trimming at V came to 5 bases and at J to 2 bases, leaving 5 bases not matched to a gene. Germline assignment: CDR1 SGHAT and CDR2 FQDESV (reference sequence). The CDR3 spans 14 residues. This CDR3 is CASSPRLAQETQYF. The CDR3 region has the DNA TGTGCCAGCAGCCCCCGACTAGCTCAAGAGACCCAGTACTTC.